This T cell receptor (beta chain) was sequenced in a study of CD8 T cells in ankylosing spondylitis. Making the TCR beta libraries involved quantitative 5'-RACE with molecular barcodes. From the 5' RACE reads, TCRdb called clonotypes with MiXCR, one entry per CDR3 protein. The data show fewer than 500,000 distinct CDR3 sequences, 25% to 30% seen once. Findings and caveats of the study: The authors reported significant enrichment of disease-linked clones in matched ankylosing spondylitis synovial fluid. Some motif variants were previously reported in reactive arthritis synovial fluid and blood. Characteristic of ankylosing spondylitis blood, it appeared, was a TCR beta motif comprising several highly homologous variants.

A note on this clonotype: Its matching antigen is unknown.

This CDR3 is built from 17 residues. Trimming left V 4 bases short and J 1 base short, with 15 bases between. Germline V lookup: CDR1 SGHRS, CDR2 YFSETQ. This clonotype was obtained from a male donor with ankylosing spondylitis. Sequenced sample: blood, either unsorted or a sorted T cell fraction (not recorded which). This rearrangement joins TRBV5-1 to TRBJ2-6; D is perhaps TRBD1 or TRBD2 (5 bases each). The CDR3, as DNA: TGCGCCAGCAGCCAGGGACGGGACCTTTCTGGGGCCAACGTCCTGACTTTC. Its translation is CASSQGRDLSGANVLTF. The full variable domain, its missing parts supplied by reference TRBV5-1 and TRBJ2-6, is KAGVTQTPRYLIKTRGQQVTLSCSPISGHRSVSWYQQTPGQGLQFLFEYFSETQRNKGNFPGRFSGRQFSNSRSEMNVSTLELGDSALYLCASSQGRDLSGANVLTFGAGSRLTVL.